These 30 T cell receptor beta chains originate from one sample sequenced in a study of blood T cell repertoires in COVID-19. Some clones are missing from TCRdb's copy, which holds only in-frame ones; the method was immunoSEQ multiplex PCR. The sample has over 100,000 clones, around four fifths seen once. The material sequenced was peripheral blood. Receptors originate from a man in his 60s with active or convalescent COVID-19.

The J gene is TRBJ1-4, the V gene TRBV15; 10 bases fit TRBD1. Germline V gene sequence: CDR1 LNHNV, CDR2 YYDKDF (reference sequence). V trimming: 1 base; J trimming: 5 bases; junction bases outside the gene matches: 1. The CDR3 consists of 15 residues. The chain's CDR3 is CATSRGDRGNEKLFF. In nucleotides, the CDR3 is TGTGCCACCAGCAGAGGGGACAGGGGAAATGAAAAACTGTTTTTT.

The chain couples TRBV5-1 to TRBJ1-1; D call uncertain. V shed 2 bases and J shed 1 base, with 9 bases lying between them. Looked up from germline, CDR1 is SGHRS and CDR2 is YFSETQ. This CDR3 is 14 amino acids long. The CDR3: CASSFSGSNTEAFF. CDR3 nucleotide sequence: TGCGCCAGCAGCTTCTCAGGATCGAACACTGAAGCTTTCTTT.

The gene calls are TRBV3-1 (or the pseudogene TRBV3-2) and TRBJ2-2; 10 positions match TRBD2. Trimming removed 1 base from V and 6 bases from J; junction bases left unmatched: 11. This CDR3 is built from 18 residues. The germline V gene encodes CDR1 LGHDT and CDR2 YNNKEL (reference sequence). As DNA, the CDR3 is TGTGCCAGCAGCCAAGTGCGGAGCGGGAGGGCGAAGGCCGGGGAGCTGTTTTTT. Its protein is CASSQVRSGRAKAGELFF.

The rearrangement joins TRBV7-2 to TRBJ2-5, with D perhaps TRBD2 (6 bases). Germline lookup yields CDR1 SGHTA and CDR2 FQGNSA. V lost 7 bases, J lost 6 bases, and 15 bases lay in between. CDR3 length: 13 residues. The CDR3 DNA follows: TGTGCCAGCACAGAACTAGCTGGGAAGACCCAGTACTTC. Protein product: CASTELAGKTQYF.

The chain employs TRBV5-1 and TRBJ2-5; TRBD1 might be the D (7 bases). The CDR3 covers 16 residues. V dropped 4 bases and J dropped 4 bases, with 20 bases sitting between them. Germline V CDR1 and CDR2: SGHRS, YFSETQ. The CDR3 is CASSPGQAVGGETQYF. DNA for the CDR3: TGCGCCAGCAGCCCTGGACAGGCCGTGGGGGGAGAGACCCAGTACTTC.

This chain connects TRBV24-1 to TRBJ2-1, with a tentative D call TRBD2 (5 bases). CDR3 length: 13 residues. Germline CDR1 is KGHDR and CDR2 is SFDVKD. V lost 3 bases and J 9 bases, leaving 11 bases between the germline ends. CDR3 DNA sequence: TGTGCCACCAGTGATGGACTCAGCCGTGAGCAGTTCTTC. As protein: CATSDGLSREQFF.

The V and J genes are TRBV28 and TRBJ2-1, with 10 positions matching TRBD2. CDR1 and CDR2 (germline): MDHEN, SYDVKM. This CDR3 spans 14 amino acids. The V and J ends lost 5 bases and 12 bases, in that order; junction bases with no gene match: 10. The CDR3 sequence: CASSPISGGLGQFF. For the CDR3, the DNA is TGTGCCAGCAGTCCAATTAGCGGGGGGCTCGGGCAGTTCTTC.

The sample holds one count of this clone. This chain's CDR3 is CASSQIDRSVAEKLFF. The CDR3 DNA reads TGCGCCAGCAGCCAAATCGACAGATCCGTGGCTGAAAAACTGTTTTTT. The gene calls are TRBV4-1 and TRBJ1-4; a weak D match, TRBD1 (5 bases). CDR1 MGHRA and CDR2 YSYEKL come from the germline V gene. The CDR3 loop spans 16 amino acids. Trimming removed 2 bases at V and 7 bases at J, with 17 bases between.

This chain uses TRBV27 with TRBJ2-3, with D unresolved. Looked up from germline, CDR1 is MNHEY and CDR2 is SMNVEV (reference sequence). V dropped 2 bases and J dropped 1 base, with 10 bases sitting between them. CDR3 size: 15 residues. The CDR3 DNA reads TGTGCCAGCAGTTTAAACACGGCGGGCACAGATACGCAGTATTTT. Its translation: CASSLNTAGTDTQYF.

The genes are TRBV28 and TRBJ2-1; D is uncertain. V shed 6 bases and J shed 1 base, with 10 bases lying between them. The germline V gene encodes CDR1 MDHEN and CDR2 SYDVKM. The CDR3 is 14 residues long. CDR3 in DNA: TGTGCCAGCAGCATCTCTAGGTCCTACAATGAGCAGTTCTTC. Translated: CASSISRSYNEQFF.

The chain employs TRBV9 and TRBJ2-5, with 9 bases matching TRBD2. The V segment lost 0 bases and the J segment 2 bases; nucleotides outside the gene matches: 17. This CDR3 is built from 20 residues. The germline V gene has CDR1 SGDLS and CDR2 YYNGEE. Here the CDR3 DNA reads TGTGCCAGCAGCGTAGAGGGGGGATTCCTCTTAGCGGGAGAGCAAGAGACCCAGTACTTC. Translated: CASSVEGGFLLAGEQETQYF.

The J gene is TRBJ1-2, the V gene TRBV3-1 (or the pseudogene TRBV3-2); D gene uncertain. CDR3 length: 12 residues. Germline lookup yields CDR1 LGHDT and CDR2 YNNKEL (reference sequence). V was shortened by 3 bases and J by 4 bases, with 6 bases between the two germline ends. The CDR3 sequence: CASSQRGYGYTF. CDR3 bases: TGTGCCAGCAGCCAGCGGGGCTATGGCTACACCTTC.

This clone was recorded only once. The chain joins TRBV5-1 to TRBJ2-1; weak D call: TRBD1 (6 bases). CDR3 length equals 14 residues. Germline values: CDR1 SGHRS, CDR2 YFSETQ. V was pared by 1 base and J by 1 base, with 6 bases between. The CDR3 DNA reads TGCGCCAGCAGCTTGACAGGGTCCTACAATGAGCAGTTCTTC. Residues: CASSLTGSYNEQFF. Filled out from reference TRBV5-1 and TRBJ2-1, the complete variable domain reads KAGVTQTPRYLIKTRGQQVTLSCSPISGHRSVSWYQQTPGQGLQFLFEYFSETQRNKGNFPGRFSGRQFSNSRSEMNVSTLELGDSALYLCASSLTGSYNEQFFGPGTRLTVL.

This sequence joins TRBV15 and TRBJ2-2; D remains unclear. Germline loops: CDR1 LNHNV, CDR2 YYDKDF (reference sequence). This CDR3 spans 13 amino acids. V lost 7 bases and J lost 6, with 12 bases in between. DNA of the CDR3: TGTGCCACCACCCATAGAGCCTCCGGGGAGCTGTTTTTT. Encoded protein: CATTHRASGELFF.

The chain uses TRBV5-5 and TRBJ2-2; 7 bases are a match to TRBD2. The CDR3 sequence is 15 residues long. Losses at the gene ends were 5 bases for V and 0 bases for J; bases not matched to a gene: 4. Germline CDR1 is SGHKS and CDR2 is YYEKEE (reference sequence). The CDR3 DNA follows: TGTGCCAGCAGGCCGGGGAGGGCGAACACCGGGGAGCTGTTTTTT. Translating gives CASRPGRANTGELFF. Filled out from reference TRBV5-5 and TRBJ2-2, the complete variable domain reads DAGVTQSPTHLIKTRGQQVTLRCSPISGHKSVSWYQQVLGQGPQFIFQYYEKEERGRGNFPDRFSARQFPNYSSELNVNALLLGDSALYLCASRPGRANTGELFFGEGSRLTVL.

This chain links TRBV28 with TRBJ1-6; the D gene is possibly TRBD1 (5 bases). Germline loops: CDR1 MDHEN, CDR2 SYDVKM. The V and J ends lost 7 bases and 6 bases respectively, with 13 bases between them. This CDR3 has 14 residues. CDR3 protein: CASKGRDRNSPLHF. CDR3 bases: TGTGCCAGCAAAGGCAGGGATCGTAATTCACCCCTCCACTTT.

CDR3 residues: CSASGPTGGQPQHF. As DNA, the CDR3 is TGCAGTGCTAGTGGCCCCACAGGGGGCCAGCCCCAGCATTTT. V is TRBV20-1 and J is TRBJ1-5, with 9 bases identical to TRBD1. CDR1 DFQATT and CDR2 SNEGSKA come from the germline V gene (reference sequence). This CDR3 contains 14 residues. The V gene end was trimmed by 3 bases and the J gene end by 7 bases; junction bases not matched to a gene: 7.

This chain joins TRBV10-3 and TRBJ2-7; 7 nucleotides align to TRBD2. Germline V gives CDR1 ENHRY, CDR2 SYGVKD. J lost 1 base, V lost 4 bases, and 1 base had no gene match. There are 13 residues in the CDR3. The CDR3 is CAISAGGSYEQYF. In DNA, the CDR3 is TGTGCCATCAGTGCGGGAGGTTCCTACGAGCAGTACTTC.

CDR3 nucleotides: TGTGCCAGCAGCCTCAGGGAGGTTCCGAACACTGAAGCTTTCTTT. Protein: CASSLREVPNTEAFF. This chain links TRBV5-4 with TRBJ1-1; possibly TRBD1 for D (5 bases). The V gene's germline CDR1 is SGHNT and CDR2 YYREEE (reference sequence). The CDR3 is 15 residues long. Trimming left V 4 bases short and J 1 base short, with 14 bases between.

The V gene is TRBV7-2, the J gene TRBJ2-3; TRBD2 matches at 11 bases. The CDR3 is 17 amino acids. V lost 1 base to trimming and J lost 2 bases; unmatched junction nucleotides: 5. Germline V gene data show CDR1 as SGHTA and CDR2 as FQGNSA. The CDR3 DNA reads as TGTGCCAGCAGCTTAGGGCTAGCGGGAGGCTTCACAGATACGCAGTATTTT. The encoded protein is CASSLGLAGGFTDTQYF. The full variable domain, with the rest looked up from reference TRBV7-2 and TRBJ2-3, is GAGVSQSPSNKVTEKGKDVELRCDPISGHTALYWYRQSLGQGLEFLIYFQGNSAPDKSGLPSDRFSAERTGGSVSTLTIQRTQQEDSAVYLCASSLGLAGGFTDTQYFGPGTRLTVL.

The chain has TRBV7-9 and TRBJ2-7; TRBD2 aligns across 8 bases. V trimming: 2 bases; J trimming: 2 bases; junction bases outside the gene matches: 5. CDR3 length: 15 amino acids. Germline V CDR1 and CDR2: SEHNR, FQNEAQ (reference sequence). CDR3: CASSLLTSAPYEQYF. DNA for the CDR3: TGTGCCAGCAGCTTATTGACTAGCGCACCCTACGAGCAGTACTTC.

This chain uses TRBV18 with TRBJ1-6, with 7 bases matching TRBD1. Germline V CDR1 and CDR2: KGHSH, LQKENI. The CDR3 extends over 14 amino acids. J lost 5 bases, V lost 6 bases, and 4 bases had no gene match. The CDR3 nucleotides are TGTGCCAGCTCCCGGGACAGTAATAATTCACCCCTCCACTTT. This codes for CASSRDSNNSPLHF.

The chain carries TRBV18 and TRBJ1-3; D might be TRBD1 (5 bases). V shed 6 bases and J shed 1 base, with 10 bases lying between them. CDR3 length equals 14 residues. The germline gives CDR1 KGHSH, CDR2 LQKENI. CDR3 sequence: CASSGGNSGNTIYF. The CDR3 coding sequence is TGTGCCAGCTCGGGGGGAAATTCTGGAAACACCATATATTTT.

The CDR3 nucleotides read TGTGCCAGCAGCTTCTTAGGGGCTAATGAAAAACTGTTTTTT. It yields the protein CASSFLGANEKLFF. The chain is built from TRBV11-3 and TRBJ1-4; D might be TRBD1 (5 bases). The CDR3 is 14 amino acids. Deletions cut 3 bases from V and 3 bases from J, with 8 bases between. Germline CDR1 SGHNT, CDR2 YENEEA. Together with reference TRBV11-3 and TRBJ1-4, the CDR3 gives the full variable domain: EAGVVQSPRYKIIEKKQPVAFWCNPISGHNTLYWYLQNLGQGPELLIRYENEEAVDDSQLPKDRFSAERLKGVDSTLKIQPAELGDSAVYLCASSFLGANEKLFFGSGTQLSVL.

V usage is TRBV2 and J usage is TRBJ1-1, with D hard to call. In germline, CDR1 is SNHLY, CDR2 FYNNEI. The CDR3 has 13 amino acids. Trimming pared 6 bases from V and 7 bases from J, leaving 15 bases between. CDR3 sequence: CASSVSGLGEAFF. The CDR3 DNA reads TGTGCCAGCAGCGTATCCGGGTTGGGTGAAGCTTTCTTT.

Written as DNA, the CDR3 is TGTGCCAGCAGTTTTGGAGGGACCTATGGCTACACCTTC. Its protein product is CASSFGGTYGYTF. The chain carries TRBV12-3 or TRBV12-4 and TRBJ1-2; the D gene is possibly TRBD1 (5 bases). The CDR3 has 13 amino acids. V lost 3 bases to trimming and J lost 4 bases, with 9 bases between them.

This clone showed up just once. The chain uses TRBV6-2 or TRBV6-3 and TRBJ1-1; TRBD1 matches 8 bases. Germline values: CDR1 MNHEY, CDR2 SVGEGT. V gave up 3 bases and J gave up 0 bases; unmatched junction bases: 6. The CDR3 covers 16 residues. This chain's CDR3 is CASSYATGGLNTEAFF. The CDR3 DNA sequence: TGTGCCAGCAGTTATGCTACAGGGGGGTTGAACACTGAAGCTTTCTTT.

This chain links TRBV27 with TRBJ1-2; perhaps TRBD1 as D (6 bases). V dropped 3 bases and J dropped 9 bases, with 11 bases sitting between them. CDR3 size: 12 residues. Germline values: CDR1 MNHEY, CDR2 SMNVEV (reference sequence). The chain's CDR3 is CASSFTRGSYTF. The CDR3 nucleotides are TGTGCCAGCAGTTTCACCAGGGGTAGCTACACCTTC.

V usage is TRBV24-1 and J usage is TRBJ2-1; perhaps TRBD1 as D (6 bases). The V gene's germline CDR1 is KGHDR and CDR2 SFDVKD. The CDR3 length is 16 residues. Between the trimmed V and J ends, which lost 0 bases and 0 bases, there was a span of 8 bases. CDR3 region: CATSDLRGGSYNEQFF. The CDR3 DNA reads as TGTGCCACCAGTGATTTGCGAGGGGGCTCCTACAATGAGCAGTTCTTC.

This clone came up many times. The J gene is TRBJ2-7, the V gene TRBV29-1; D perhaps matches TRBD2 (6 bases). CDR3 length: 14 residues. Germline V gives CDR1 SQVTM, CDR2 ANQGSEA. V lost 2 bases and J 1 base, leaving 12 bases between the germline ends. The CDR3 protein is CSVEFGSGSYEQYF. Written as DNA, the CDR3 is TGCAGCGTTGAATTCGGGAGCGGTTCCTACGAGCAGTACTTC.